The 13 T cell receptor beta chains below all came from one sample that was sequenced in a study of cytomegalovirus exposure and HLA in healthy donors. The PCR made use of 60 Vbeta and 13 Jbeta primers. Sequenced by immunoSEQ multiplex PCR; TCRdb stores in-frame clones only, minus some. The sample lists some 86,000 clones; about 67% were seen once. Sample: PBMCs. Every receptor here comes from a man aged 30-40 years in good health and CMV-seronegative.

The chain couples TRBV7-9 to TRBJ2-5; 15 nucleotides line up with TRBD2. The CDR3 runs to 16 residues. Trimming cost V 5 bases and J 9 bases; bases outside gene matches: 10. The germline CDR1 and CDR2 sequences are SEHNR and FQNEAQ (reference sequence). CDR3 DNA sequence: TGTGCCAGCAGCCAGGGACTAGCGGGAGGCCCCGGGGCCCAGTACTTC. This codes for CASSQGLAGGPGAQYF.

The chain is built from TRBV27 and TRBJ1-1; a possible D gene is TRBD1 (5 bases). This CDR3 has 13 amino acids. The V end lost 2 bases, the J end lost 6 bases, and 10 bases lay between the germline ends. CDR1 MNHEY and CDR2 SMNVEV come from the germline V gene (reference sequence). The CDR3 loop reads CASSLEGRAEAFF. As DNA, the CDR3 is TGTGCCAGCAGTTTAGAGGGGAGGGCTGAAGCTTTCTTT.

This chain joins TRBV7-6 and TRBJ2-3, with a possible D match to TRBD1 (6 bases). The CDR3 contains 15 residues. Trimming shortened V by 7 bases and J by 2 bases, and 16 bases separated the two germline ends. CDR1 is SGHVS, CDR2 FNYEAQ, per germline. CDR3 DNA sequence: TGTGCCAGCACCCTGGGGGCGGGCTTCACAGATACGCAGTATTTT. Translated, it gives CASTLGAGFTDTQYF.

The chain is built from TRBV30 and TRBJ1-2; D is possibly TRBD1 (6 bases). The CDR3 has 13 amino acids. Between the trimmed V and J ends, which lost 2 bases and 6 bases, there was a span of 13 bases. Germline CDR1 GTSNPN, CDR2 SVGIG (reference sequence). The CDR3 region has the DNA TGTGCCTGGAGTCTCCAGGGGTTGGATGGCTACACCTTC. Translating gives CAWSLQGLDGYTF.

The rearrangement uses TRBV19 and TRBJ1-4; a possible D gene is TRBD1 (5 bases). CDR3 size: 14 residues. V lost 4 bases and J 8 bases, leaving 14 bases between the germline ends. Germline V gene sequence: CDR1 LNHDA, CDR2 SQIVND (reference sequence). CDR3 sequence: CASSTGGDEEKLFF. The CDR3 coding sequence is TGTGCCAGTAGTACAGGAGGGGACGAGGAAAAACTGTTTTTT.

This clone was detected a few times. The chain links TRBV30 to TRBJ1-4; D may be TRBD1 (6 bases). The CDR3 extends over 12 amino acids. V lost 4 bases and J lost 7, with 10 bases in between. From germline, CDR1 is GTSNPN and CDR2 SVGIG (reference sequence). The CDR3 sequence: CAWKQGREKLFF. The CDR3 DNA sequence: TGTGCCTGGAAACAGGGTCGTGAAAAACTGTTTTTT. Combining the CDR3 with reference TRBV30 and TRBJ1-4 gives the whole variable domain SQTIHQWPATLVQPVGSPLSLECTVEGTSNPNLYWYRQAAGRGLQLLFYSVGIGQISSEVPQNLSASRPQDRQFILSSKKLLLSDSGFYLCAWKQGREKLFFGSGTQLSVL.

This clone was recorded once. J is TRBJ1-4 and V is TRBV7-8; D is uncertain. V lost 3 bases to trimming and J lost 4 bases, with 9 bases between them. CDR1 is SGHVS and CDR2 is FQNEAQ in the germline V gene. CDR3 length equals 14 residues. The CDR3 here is CASSFAGSNEKLFF. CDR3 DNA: TGTGCCAGCAGCTTCGCAGGCAGTAATGAAAAACTGTTTTTT.

CDR3 loop: CASSIGQGQDTQYF. The CDR3 DNA is TGTGCCAGTAGTATAGGACAGGGGCAAGATACGCAGTATTTT. V is TRBV19 and J is TRBJ2-3, with 8 bases identical to TRBD1. The CDR3 is made up of 14 amino acids. Looked up from germline, CDR1 is LNHDA and CDR2 is SQIVND (reference sequence). Germline trimming cut 1 base from V and 5 bases from J; bases unmatched to any gene: 2.

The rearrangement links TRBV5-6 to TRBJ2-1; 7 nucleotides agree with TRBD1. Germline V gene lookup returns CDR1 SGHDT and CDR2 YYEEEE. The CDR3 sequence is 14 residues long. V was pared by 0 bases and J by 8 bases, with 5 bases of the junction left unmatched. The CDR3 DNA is TGTGCCAGCAGCTTGGAGTATAGGGGGCATGAGCAGTTCTTC. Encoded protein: CASSLEYRGHEQFF.

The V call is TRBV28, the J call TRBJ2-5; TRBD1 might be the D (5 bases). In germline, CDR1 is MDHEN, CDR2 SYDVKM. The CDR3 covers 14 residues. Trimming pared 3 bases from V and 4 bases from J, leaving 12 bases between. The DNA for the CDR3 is TGTGCCAGCAGTTTTACAGGTGCCCCAGAGACCCAGTACTTC. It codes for CASSFTGAPETQYF.

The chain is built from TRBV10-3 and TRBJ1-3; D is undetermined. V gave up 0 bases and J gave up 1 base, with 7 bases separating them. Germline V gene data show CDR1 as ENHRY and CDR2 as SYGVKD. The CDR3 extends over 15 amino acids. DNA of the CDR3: TGTGCCATCAGTGAGTCTGGAGGATCTGGAAACACCATATATTTT. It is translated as CAISESGGSGNTIYF.

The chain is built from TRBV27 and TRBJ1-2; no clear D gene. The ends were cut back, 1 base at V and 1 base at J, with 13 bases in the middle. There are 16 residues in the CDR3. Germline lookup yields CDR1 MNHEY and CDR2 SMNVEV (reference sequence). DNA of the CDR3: TGTGCCAGCAGTTTATTCCCTTACGAGGGTAACTATGGCTACACCTTC. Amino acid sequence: CASSLFPYEGNYGYTF.

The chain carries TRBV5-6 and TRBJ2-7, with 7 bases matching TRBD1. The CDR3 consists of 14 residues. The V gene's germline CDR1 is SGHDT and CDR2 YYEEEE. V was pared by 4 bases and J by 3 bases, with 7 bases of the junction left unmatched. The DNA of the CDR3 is TGTGCCAGCAGCCGGGGACAGCAGCTCTACGAGCAGTACTTC. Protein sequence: CASSRGQQLYEQYF.